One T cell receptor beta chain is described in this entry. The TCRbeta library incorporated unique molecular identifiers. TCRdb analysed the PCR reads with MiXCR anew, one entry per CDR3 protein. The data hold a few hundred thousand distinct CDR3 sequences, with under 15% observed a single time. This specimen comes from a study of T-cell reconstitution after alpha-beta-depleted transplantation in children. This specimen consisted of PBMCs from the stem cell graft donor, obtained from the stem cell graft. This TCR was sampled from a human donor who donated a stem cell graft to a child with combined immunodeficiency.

The CDR3 bases are TGTGCCAGCAGTTTAAGTCCGCTGGGTGAGCAGTTCTTC. Translation gives CASSLSPLGEQFF. The chain is built from TRBV27 and TRBJ2-1, with D unclear. The CDR3 is made up of 13 amino acids. The V gene's germline CDR1 is MNHEY and CDR2 SMNVEV (reference sequence). V was shortened by 2 bases and J by 9 bases, with 11 bases between the two germline ends.